These 2 T cell receptor beta chains were sequenced from one sample in a study of OX40 agonist ivuxolimab in advanced cancers. This table comes from immunoSEQ multiplex PCR, and its TCRdb copy is limited to in-frame clones, with some not included. The top ten clones hold about 3.8% of a sample with 55,000 to 75,000 clones, 91% of them seen once. Source: CD4+ or CD8+ T cells sorted from blood, taken in a trial of the OX40 agonist ivuxolimab. The origin of the receptors is an adult with an advanced solid tumor such as melanoma, head and neck, liver or kidney cancer.

The rearrangement links TRBV5-6 to TRBJ2-7; 9 bases are a match to TRBD1. The V gene end was trimmed by 4 bases and the J gene end by 3 bases; junction bases not matched to a gene: 8. This CDR3 comprises 15 residues. From germline, CDR1 is SGHDT and CDR2 YYEEEE. As DNA, the CDR3 is TGTGCCAGCAGCCCCACCGGGACAGGGAGCTACGAGCAGTACTTC. Its protein is CASSPTGTGSYEQYF.

This sequence joins TRBV27 and TRBJ2-1; a weak D match, TRBD1 (5 bases). The CDR3 has 13 amino acids. Germline V gene sequence: CDR1 MNHEY, CDR2 SMNVEV (reference sequence). V lost 3 bases to trimming and J lost 8 bases, with 11 bases between them. The CDR3 bases are TGTGCCAGCAGTTTCTCCAGGGCCTATGAGCAGTTCTTC. This gives the protein CASSFSRAYEQFF.